The 2 T cell receptor beta chains listed next were all sequenced from one sample in a study of T cells expressing NK-cell markers. For each CDR3 protein, TCRdb gives one entry from its re-call of the 5' RACE reads, without DNA. This table lists hundreds of thousands of distinct CDR3 sequences. The sample comprised blood T cells: a sorted CD56 or NKG2C T cell subset, CD4+ or CD8+ T cells, or bulk PBMC T cells (not recorded which). The receptors stem from a woman aged 18-69 years in good health.

The chain uses TRBV27 and TRBJ1-2; TCRdb lists TRBD1, though no DNA is available to test this call. CDR3 length equals 14 residues. The germline CDR1 and CDR2 sequences are MNHEY and SMNVEV (reference sequence). The chain's CDR3 is CASRPPGHNYGYTF.

The chain combines TRBV18 with TRBJ1-1. CDR1 and CDR2 from the germline V gene are KGHSH and LQKENI. The CDR3 length is 13 residues. This CDR3 is CASSQQFDTEAFF.